Sequencing of this T cell receptor beta chain was carried out in a study of shared T cell receptors in the human thymus. Profiled with immunoSEQ multiplex PCR; TCRdb holds only in-frame clones, not every one. Among some 660,000 clones listed, about 87% were seen once. Comment on this clone: This specimen includes other DNA sequences encoding the same CDR3.

The CDR3 spans 14 residues. With 3 bases removed from V and 1 base from J, the gap between germline ends came to 10 bases. Germline V gene data show CDR1 as SGDLS and CDR2 as YYNGEE. The data also belong to a second study, concerning human thymus T cells. That study adds: Resections from corrective heart surgery provided thymus tissue. Apparent skewing of V and J gene usage characterized both thymic and blood repertoires. Thymic repertoires from unrelated individuals overlapped highly, related research reported.

The origin of this receptor is a boy in the first two years of life with a congenital heart defect. The J gene is TRBJ1-1, the V gene TRBV9; perhaps TRBD1 as D (6 bases). Sequenced: thymocytes. This CDR3 reads CASSARGGNTEAFF. The CDR3 nucleotides read TGTGCCAGCAGCGCTAGGGGGGGGAACACTGAAGCTTTCTTT.